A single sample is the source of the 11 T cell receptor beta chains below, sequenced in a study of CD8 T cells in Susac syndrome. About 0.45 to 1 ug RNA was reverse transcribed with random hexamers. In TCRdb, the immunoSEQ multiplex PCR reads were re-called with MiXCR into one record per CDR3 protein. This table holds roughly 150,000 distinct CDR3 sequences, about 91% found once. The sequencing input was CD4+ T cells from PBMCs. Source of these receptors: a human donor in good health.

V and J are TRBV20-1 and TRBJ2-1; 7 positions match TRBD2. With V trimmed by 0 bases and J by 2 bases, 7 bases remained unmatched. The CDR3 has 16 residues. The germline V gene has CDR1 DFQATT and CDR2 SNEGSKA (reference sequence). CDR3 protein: CSARDNGGGTYNEQFF. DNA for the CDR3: TGCAGTGCTAGAGATAACGGCGGGGGAACCTACAATGAGCAGTTCTTC.

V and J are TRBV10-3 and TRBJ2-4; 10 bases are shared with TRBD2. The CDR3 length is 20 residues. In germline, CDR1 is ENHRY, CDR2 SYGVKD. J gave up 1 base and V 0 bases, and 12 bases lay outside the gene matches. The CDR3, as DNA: TGTGCCATCAGTGAGTCAGGGGACAAGCGGGAGGGCCGCGCCAAAAACATTCAGTACTTC. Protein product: CAISESGDKREGRAKNIQYF.

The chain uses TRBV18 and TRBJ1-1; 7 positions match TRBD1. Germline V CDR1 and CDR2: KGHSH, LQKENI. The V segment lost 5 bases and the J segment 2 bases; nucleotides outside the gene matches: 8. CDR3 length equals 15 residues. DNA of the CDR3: TGTGCCAGCTCATCCTCCGGACAGGCCAACACTGAAGCTTTCTTT. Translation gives CASSSSGQANTEAFF. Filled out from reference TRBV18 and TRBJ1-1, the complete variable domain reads NAGVMQNPRHLVRRRGQEARLRCSPMKGHSHVYWYRQLPEEGLKFMVYLQKENIIDESGMPKERFSAEFPKEGPSILRIQQVVRGDSAAYFCASSSSGQANTEAFFGQGTRLTVV.

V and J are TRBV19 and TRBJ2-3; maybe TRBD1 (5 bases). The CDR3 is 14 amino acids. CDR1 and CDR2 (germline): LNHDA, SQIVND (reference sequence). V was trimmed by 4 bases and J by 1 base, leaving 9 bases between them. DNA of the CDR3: TGTGCCAGTAGTACAGGGTTCGGCACAGATACGCAGTATTTT. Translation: CASSTGFGTDTQYF. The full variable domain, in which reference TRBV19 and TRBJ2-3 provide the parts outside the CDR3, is DGGITQSPKYLFRKEGQNVTLSCEQNLNHDAMYWYRQDPGQGLRLIYYSQIVNDFQKGDIAEGYSVSREKKESFPLTVTSAQKNPTAFYLCASSTGFGTDTQYFGPGTRLTVL.

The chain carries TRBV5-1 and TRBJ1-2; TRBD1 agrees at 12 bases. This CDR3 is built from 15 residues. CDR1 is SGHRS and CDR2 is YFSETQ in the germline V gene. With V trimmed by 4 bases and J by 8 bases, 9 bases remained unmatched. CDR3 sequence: CASSPAGQGAAGYTF. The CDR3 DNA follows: TGCGCCAGCAGCCCAGCGGGACAGGGGGCGGCGGGCTACACCTTC.

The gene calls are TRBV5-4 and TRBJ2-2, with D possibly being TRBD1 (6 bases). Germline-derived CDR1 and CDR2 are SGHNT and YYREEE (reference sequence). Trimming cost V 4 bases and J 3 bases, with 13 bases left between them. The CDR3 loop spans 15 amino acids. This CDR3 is CASSPAPGDTGELFF. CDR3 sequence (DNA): TGTGCCAGCAGCCCCGCCCCAGGGGACACCGGGGAGCTGTTTTTT.

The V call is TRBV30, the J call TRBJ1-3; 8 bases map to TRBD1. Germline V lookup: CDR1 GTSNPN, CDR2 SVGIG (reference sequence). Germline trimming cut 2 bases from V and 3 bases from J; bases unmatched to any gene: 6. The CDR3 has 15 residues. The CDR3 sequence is CAWSLGQAFGNTIYF. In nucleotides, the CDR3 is TGTGCCTGGAGTCTGGGACAGGCATTTGGAAACACCATATATTTT.

This chain's CDR3 is CASSFSGGSYEQYF. DNA of the CDR3: TGCGCCAGCAGCTTCTCAGGGGGCTCCTACGAGCAGTACTTC. The gene calls are TRBV5-1 and TRBJ2-7; 7 bases fit TRBD1. V was pared by 2 bases and J by 0 bases, with 2 bases of the junction left unmatched. CDR1 SGHRS and CDR2 YFSETQ come from the germline V gene. The CDR3 runs to 14 residues.

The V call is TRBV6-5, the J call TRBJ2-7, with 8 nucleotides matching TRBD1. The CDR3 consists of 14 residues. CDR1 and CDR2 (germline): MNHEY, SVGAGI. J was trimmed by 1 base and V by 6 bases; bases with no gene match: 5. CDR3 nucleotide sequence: TGTGCCAGCAGGCCCAACAGGGGGTCCTACGAGCAGTACTTC. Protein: CASRPNRGSYEQYF.

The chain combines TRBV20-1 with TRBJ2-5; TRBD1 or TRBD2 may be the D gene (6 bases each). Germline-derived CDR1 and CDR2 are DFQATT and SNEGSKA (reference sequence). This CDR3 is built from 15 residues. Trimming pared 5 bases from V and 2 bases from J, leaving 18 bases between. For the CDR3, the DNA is TGCAGTGCTGGCGCGGGACAAGGGATTCAAGAGACCCAGTACTTC. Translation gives CSAGAGQGIQETQYF.

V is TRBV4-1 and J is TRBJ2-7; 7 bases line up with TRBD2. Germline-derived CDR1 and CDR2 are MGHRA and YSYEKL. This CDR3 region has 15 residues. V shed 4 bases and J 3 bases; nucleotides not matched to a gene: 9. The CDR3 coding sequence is TGCGCCAGCAGCCCCGGGACTACATGGGGCTACGAGCAGTACTTC. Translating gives CASSPGTTWGYEQYF.